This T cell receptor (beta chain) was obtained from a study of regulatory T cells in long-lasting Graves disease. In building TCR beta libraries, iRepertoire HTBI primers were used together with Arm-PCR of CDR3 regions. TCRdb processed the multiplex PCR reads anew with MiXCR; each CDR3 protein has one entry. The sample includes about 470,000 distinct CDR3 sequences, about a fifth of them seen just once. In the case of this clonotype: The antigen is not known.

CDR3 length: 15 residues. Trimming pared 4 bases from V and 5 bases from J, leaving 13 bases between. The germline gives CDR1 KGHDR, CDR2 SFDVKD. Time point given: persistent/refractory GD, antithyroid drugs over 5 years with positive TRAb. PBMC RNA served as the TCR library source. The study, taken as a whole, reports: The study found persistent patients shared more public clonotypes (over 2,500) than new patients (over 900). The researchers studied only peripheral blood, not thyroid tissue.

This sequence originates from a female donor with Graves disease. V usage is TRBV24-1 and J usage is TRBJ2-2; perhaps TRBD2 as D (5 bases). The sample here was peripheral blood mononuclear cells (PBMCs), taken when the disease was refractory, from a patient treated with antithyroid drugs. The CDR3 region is CATSEFGRGTGELFF. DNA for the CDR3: TGTGCCACCAGTGAATTCGGACGGGGAACCGGGGAGCTGTTTTTT.